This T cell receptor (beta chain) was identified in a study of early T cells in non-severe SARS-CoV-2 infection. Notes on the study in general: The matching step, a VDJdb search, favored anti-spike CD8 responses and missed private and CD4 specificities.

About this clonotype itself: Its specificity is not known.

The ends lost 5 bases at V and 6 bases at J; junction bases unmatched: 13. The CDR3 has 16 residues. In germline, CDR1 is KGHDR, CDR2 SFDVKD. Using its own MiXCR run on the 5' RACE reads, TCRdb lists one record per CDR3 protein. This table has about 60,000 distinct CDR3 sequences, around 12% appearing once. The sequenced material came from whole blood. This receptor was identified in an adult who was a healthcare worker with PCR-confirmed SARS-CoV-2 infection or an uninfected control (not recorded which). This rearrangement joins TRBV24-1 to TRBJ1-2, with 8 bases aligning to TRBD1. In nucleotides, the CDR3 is TGTGCCACCAGTGGTGAGGGAAGGACAGGGAGGGATGGCTACACCTTC. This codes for CATSGEGRTGRDGYTF.